The 5 T cell receptor beta chains reported below all come from one sample, sequenced in a study of blood T cell repertoires in COVID-19. Assay used: immunoSEQ multiplex PCR; TCRdb lists only in-frame clones, some missing. Here the sample spans over 150,000 clones, around 82% being singletons. Material: peripheral blood. The receptors originated from a woman at least 80 years old with active or convalescent COVID-19.

The DNA for the CDR3 is TGTGCCATCACCAAGCCGGGACAGGGGGCTTGGAATCAGCCCCAGCATTTT. It specifies CAITKPGQGAWNQPQHF. The chain combines TRBV10-3 with TRBJ1-5; TRBD1 matches at 12 bases. The CDR3 totals 17 residues. Germline CDR1 and CDR2: ENHRY and SYGVKD. The V and J ends lost 7 bases and 4 bases, in that order; junction bases with no gene match: 11.

This chain connects TRBV2 to TRBJ2-1; D not certain. V was pared by 5 bases and J by 4 bases, with 3 bases between. This CDR3 region has 11 residues. From germline, CDR1 is SNHLY and CDR2 FYNNEI. The CDR3 loop is CASSPYNEQFF. For the CDR3, the DNA is TGTGCCAGCAGTCCGTACAATGAGCAGTTCTTC.

This clone has a handful of counts. This rearrangement joins TRBV14 to TRBJ1-6; D is possibly TRBD1 (5 bases). This CDR3 spans 14 amino acids. Germline-derived CDR1 and CDR2 are SGHDN and FVKESK. Trimming left V 0 bases short and J 10 bases short, with 10 bases between. The CDR3 spells CASSQDRGFSPLHF. As DNA, the CDR3 is TGTGCCAGCAGCCAAGATCGGGGGTTCTCACCCCTCCACTTT.

This chain uses TRBV6-4 with TRBJ2-2, with D unresolved. The CDR3 totals 13 residues. V was trimmed by 3 bases and J by 5 bases, leaving 7 bases between them. Per germline, CDR1 MRHNA and CDR2 SNTAGT. CDR3 nucleotide sequence: TGTGCCAGCAGTGAGAAGGAGACCGGGGAGCTGTTTTTT. It codes for CASSEKETGELFF.

The chain combines TRBV28 with TRBJ2-5, with D perhaps TRBD2 (6 bases). The CDR3 is made up of 14 amino acids. Germline CDR1 and CDR2: MDHEN and SYDVKM. Trimming shortened V by 8 bases and J by 5 bases, and 18 bases separated the two germline ends. In DNA, the CDR3 is TGTGCCAGCCGCGGGGTGGGGGAATTGGAGACCCAGTACTTC. This codes for CASRGVGELETQYF.